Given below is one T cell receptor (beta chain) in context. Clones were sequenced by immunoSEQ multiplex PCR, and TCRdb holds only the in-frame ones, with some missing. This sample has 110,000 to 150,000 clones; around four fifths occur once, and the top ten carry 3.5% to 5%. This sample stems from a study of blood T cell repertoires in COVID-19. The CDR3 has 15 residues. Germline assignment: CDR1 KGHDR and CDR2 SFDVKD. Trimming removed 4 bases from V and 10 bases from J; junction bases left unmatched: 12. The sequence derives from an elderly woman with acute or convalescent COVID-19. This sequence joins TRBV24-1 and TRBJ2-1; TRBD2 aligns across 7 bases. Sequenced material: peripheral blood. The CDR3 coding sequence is TGTGCCACCAGTGACTCTCTGACTAGCTGGGGGGAGCAGTTCTTC. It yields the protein CATSDSLTSWGEQFF.